What follows are 25 T cell receptor beta chains derived from one specimen sequenced in a study of metastatic and nonmetastatic thyroid tumors. No patient had received any treatment before thyroid surgery. TCRdb reprocessed the PCR reads using MiXCR. The table has 25,000 to 30,000 clones, less than 30% seen once; the top ten hold 13% to 15%. Source material: blood. Every receptor here comes from a female donor with papillary thyroid cancer or a benign thyroid nodule (not recorded which). Some clones in this sample may be carry-over from other donors' samples.

Regarding this clone: One junction end disagrees with the germline gene, perhaps due to a read error. The chain uses TRBV2 and TRBJ2-2; 11 bases are shared with TRBD2. The germline V gene encodes CDR1 SNHLY and CDR2 FYNNEI. The CDR3 totals 20 residues. The CDR3 region is CASSVAATSGILPDTVELFF. In DNA, the CDR3 is TGTGCCAGCAGTGTCGCGGCGACTAGCGGGATCCTTCCGGACACCGTGGAGCTGTTTTTT.

By share, this clone ranks as medium-sized. The chain couples TRBV27 to TRBJ1-3; no reliable D call. V was shortened by 4 bases and J by 0 bases, with 4 bases between the two germline ends. This CDR3 contains 13 residues. Germline loops: CDR1 MNHEY, CDR2 SMNVEV (reference sequence). In nucleotides, the CDR3 is TGTGCCAGCAGTTCGGACTCTGGAAACACCATATATTTT. Translation gives CASSSDSGNTIYF.

There are many counts of this clone. The V and J genes are TRBV7-9 and TRBJ1-1; no firm D call. The CDR3 extends over 14 amino acids. Germline values: CDR1 SEHNR, CDR2 FQNEAQ (reference sequence). V lost 1 base to trimming and J lost 5 bases, with 11 bases between them. The chain's CDR3 is CASSLEAQHTEAFF. CDR3 nucleotide sequence: TGTGCCAGCAGCTTAGAGGCACAGCATACTGAAGCTTTCTTT.

Worth noting for this clone: The junction differs from germline at one of its ends, possibly a read error. The J gene is TRBJ2-7, the V gene TRBV4-3, with a tentative D call TRBD1 (5 bases). The CDR3 covers 15 residues. The germline gives CDR1 LGHNA, CDR2 YSLEER. The CDR3 nucleotides are TGCGCCAACAGCCAAGAGTACAGGCAAGGCTACGAGCGGTACTTC. Its protein is CANSQEYRQGYERYF.

This clone was observed at least ten times. This chain uses TRBV20-1 with TRBJ1-4; D gene ambiguous. This CDR3 is 15 amino acids long. Trimming took 0 bases from V and 8 from J, leaving 16 bases between them. CDR1 and CDR2 from the germline V gene are DFQATT and SNEGSKA (reference sequence). The CDR3 DNA reads TGCAGTGCTAGAGATCTCATGACGCCTCGGGAAAAACTGTTTTTT. It encodes CSARDLMTPREKLFF.

This clone was counted ten times or more. The genes are TRBV7-6 and TRBJ2-1; possibly TRBD1 or TRBD2 for D (6 bases each). The CDR3 spans 16 residues. The V end was cut by 4 bases, the J end by 3 bases, with 16 bases between. CDR1 is SGHVS and CDR2 is FNYEAQ in the germline V gene. The CDR3 DNA is TGTGCCAGCAGCTGGTCCGCGGGACAAAACTACAATGAGCAGTTCTTC. Its protein is CASSWSAGQNYNEQFF.

The sample holds many counts of this clone. This chain connects TRBV20-1 to TRBJ2-5; TRBD1 is a possible D gene (5 bases). V was cut by 4 bases and J by 1 base, with 16 bases left in between. The CDR3 runs 15 residues. Per germline, CDR1 DFQATT and CDR2 SNEGSKA (reference sequence). CDR3 in DNA: TGCAGTGCTAACCCCCCTGGGGCAGCCCAAGAGACCCAGTACTTC. This sequence encodes CSANPPGAAQETQYF.

This clone is deemed medium-sized. This sequence joins TRBV6-1 and TRBJ1-3, with D unclear. The CDR3 contains 14 residues. Looked up from germline, CDR1 is MNHNS and CDR2 is SASEGT. V was shortened by 5 bases and J by 2 bases, with 10 bases between the two germline ends. The CDR3 protein is CASSLGYAGNTIYF. In DNA, the CDR3 is TGTGCCAGCAGTTTAGGGTACGCTGGAAACACCATATATTTT.

This clone was counted ten times or more. The V gene is TRBV10-1, the J gene TRBJ2-1; 11 nucleotides line up with TRBD2. V was clipped by 5 bases and J by 8 bases; unmatched bases: 8. The germline gives CDR1 WNHNN, CDR2 SYGVQD (reference sequence). This CDR3 has 15 amino acids. This CDR3 is CASSLTSGSIDEQFF. For the CDR3, the DNA is TGCGCCAGCAGTCTAACTAGCGGGAGTATCGATGAGCAGTTCTTC.

In this sample, this clone turned up once. V and J are TRBV11-2 and TRBJ2-3; 12 nucleotides agree with TRBD2. Looked up from germline, CDR1 is SGHAT and CDR2 is FQNNGV. This CDR3 has 16 amino acids. With 3 bases clipped from V and 2 bases from J, the junction kept 3 bases outside the gene matches. The CDR3 DNA reads as TGTGCCAGCAGCTTCCTAGCGGGAGGGTTCACAGATACGCAGTATTTT. This translates into CASSFLAGGFTDTQYF.

The chain carries TRBV18 and TRBJ2-7; either TRBD1 or TRBD2 may fit D (5 bases each). V lost 5 bases and J 1 base, leaving 15 bases between the germline ends. The CDR3 runs to 15 residues. Germline loops: CDR1 KGHSH, CDR2 LQKENI. The CDR3 sequence: CASSSIGTPSYEQYF. The CDR3 bases are TGTGCCAGCTCATCGATAGGGACGCCGTCCTACGAGCAGTACTTC.

Many counts were recorded for this clone. The chain joins TRBV7-2 to TRBJ2-1, with 12 bases fitting TRBD2. Losses at the gene ends were 5 bases for V and 0 bases for J; bases not matched to a gene: 5. CDR1 SGHTA and CDR2 FQGNSA come from the germline V gene. The CDR3 sequence is 17 residues long. Here the CDR3 reads CASSAPGLAGSYNEQFF. The CDR3 DNA sequence: TGTGCCAGCAGCGCCCCGGGACTAGCGGGCTCCTACAATGAGCAGTTCTTC.

The V gene is TRBV20-1, the J gene TRBJ1-4; TRBD1 aligns across 7 bases. Germline CDR1 DFQATT, CDR2 SNEGSKA (reference sequence). The CDR3 totals 15 residues. V dropped 1 base and J dropped 2; count of bases not matched to a gene: 4. CDR3 in amino acids: CSARGQGSTNEKLFF. CDR3 in DNA: TGCAGTGCTAGAGGACAGGGTTCGACTAATGAAAAACTGTTTTTT.

V and J are TRBV20-1 and TRBJ2-1; 7 nucleotides match TRBD2. V lost 6 bases, J lost 9 bases, and 14 bases stayed unmatched. CDR3 length equals 14 residues. CDR1 is DFQATT and CDR2 is SNEGSKA in the germline V gene (reference sequence). The CDR3 DNA follows: TGCAGTGCCAAAGGACTAGTCTCGAGAGCTGAGCAGTTCTTC. This gives the protein CSAKGLVSRAEQFF.

The rearrangement uses TRBV11-2 and TRBJ2-1; the D gene is possibly TRBD1 (5 bases). Trimming shortened V by 3 bases and J by 4 bases, and 16 bases separated the two germline ends. Germline CDR1 is SGHAT and CDR2 is FQNNGV. This CDR3 is built from 16 residues. CDR3 in DNA: TGTGCCAGCAGCTTGCCTTGGGGCGTGAGATACAATGAGCAGTTCTTC. It yields the protein CASSLPWGVRYNEQFF.

The chain has TRBV11-2 and TRBJ2-7, with D perhaps TRBD1 or TRBD2 (5 bases each). The V gene lost 5 bases and the J gene lost 2 bases, with 10 bases spanning the gap. The CDR3 is 13 residues long. CDR1 is SGHAT, CDR2 FQNNGV, per germline. The CDR3 is CASSRDGTYEQYF. Written as DNA, the CDR3 is TGTGCCAGCAGCCGGGACGGTACCTACGAGCAGTACTTC.

This clone has at least ten counts. The chain has TRBV7-9 and TRBJ2-7, with 7 bases fitting TRBD1. This CDR3 region has 15 residues. CDR1 and CDR2 from the germline V gene are SEHNR and FQNEAQ (reference sequence). The junction had 8 bases not matched to a gene; V was cut back by 4 bases and J by 2 bases. Written as DNA, the CDR3 is TGTGCCAGCAGCTCGTCGACAGGGCCACCCTACGAGCAGTACTTC. Translation: CASSSSTGPPYEQYF.

This clone was recorded at least ten times. The chain couples TRBV10-3 to TRBJ2-3; the D is unclear. This CDR3 spans 12 amino acids. CDR1 and CDR2 from the germline V gene are ENHRY and SYGVKD. Trimming took 7 bases from V and 5 from J, leaving 10 bases between them. The DNA for the CDR3 is TGTGCCATCACATCCACAAAAGATACGCAGTATTTT. Protein product: CAITSTKDTQYF.

This clone was detected only a few times. The V gene is TRBV27, the J gene TRBJ2-1; 11 bases are a match to TRBD2. The ends lost 2 bases at V and 0 bases at J; junction bases unmatched: 9. CDR1 MNHEY and CDR2 SMNVEV come from the germline V gene (reference sequence). The CDR3 runs 19 residues. This chain's CDR3 is CASSLLLAGGLSSYNEQFF. In DNA form, the CDR3 reads TGTGCCAGCAGTTTACTTCTAGCGGGAGGCCTTAGCTCCTACAATGAGCAGTTCTTC.

This clone showed up just a few times. The chain is built from TRBV11-2 and TRBJ2-3, with 9 positions matching TRBD2. The CDR3 is 15 residues long. The germline CDR1 and CDR2 sequences are SGHAT and FQNNGV. The V segment lost 5 bases and the J segment 1 base; nucleotides outside the gene matches: 4. The CDR3 region has the DNA TGTGCCAGCAGCCTGTTAGCGGGAGGCACAGATACGCAGTATTTT. It codes for CASSLLAGGTDTQYF.

The chain recombines TRBV20-1 with TRBJ2-1; tentative D call: TRBD2 (5 bases). V lost 3 bases and J 9 bases, leaving 12 bases between the germline ends. This CDR3 spans 12 amino acids. Germline lookup yields CDR1 DFQATT and CDR2 SNEGSKA (reference sequence). CDR3 bases: TGCAGTGCTAGGAGGGTCGCAACTGAGCAGTTCTTC. Protein product: CSARRVATEQFF.

In this sample, this clone turned up many times. The chain has TRBV6-5 and TRBJ1-4; D is unclear. V dropped 2 bases and J dropped 7 bases, with 8 bases sitting between them. The CDR3 is 13 residues long. Germline V gene sequence: CDR1 MNHEY, CDR2 SVGAGI. The CDR3 is CASSYGVREKLFF. In DNA form, the CDR3 reads TGTGCCAGCAGTTACGGGGTGCGTGAAAAACTGTTTTTT.

This clone occurred many times. The chain employs TRBV14 and TRBJ1-2; possible D gene TRBD1, 5 bases. Trimming removed 2 bases from V and 6 bases from J, with 10 bases in between. Per the germline V gene, CDR1 is SGHDN and CDR2 is FVKESK. The length of the CDR3 is 13 residues. CDR3 nucleotides: TGTGCCAGCAGCCAACAATCGGGACATGGCTACACCTTC. Encoded protein: CASSQQSGHGYTF.

On this clone: The same CDR3 is also encoded by other DNA sequences in this sample. The chain couples TRBV19 to TRBJ2-1; 13 nucleotides line up with TRBD2. V shed 6 bases and J 4 bases; nucleotides not matched to a gene: 9. CDR1 and CDR2 (germline): LNHDA, SQIVND (reference sequence). CDR3 length: 17 amino acids. CDR3 protein: CASSRTSGGGGYNEQFF. The CDR3 region has the DNA TGTGCCAGTAGCCGGACTAGCGGGGGCGGGGGATACAATGAGCAGTTCTTC.

This clone was picked up a small number of times. One junction end disagrees with the germline gene, perhaps due to a read error. The V gene is TRBV10-3, the J gene TRBJ2-3; 10 bases are shared with TRBD1. The CDR3 is made up of 17 amino acids. Germline CDR1 reads ENHRY; CDR2 reads SYGVKD. DNA of the CDR3: TGTGCCATCATTGACGCCGCGACAGGGGGCGGCACAGATGCGCAGTATTTT. This sequence encodes CAIIDAATGGGTDAQYF.